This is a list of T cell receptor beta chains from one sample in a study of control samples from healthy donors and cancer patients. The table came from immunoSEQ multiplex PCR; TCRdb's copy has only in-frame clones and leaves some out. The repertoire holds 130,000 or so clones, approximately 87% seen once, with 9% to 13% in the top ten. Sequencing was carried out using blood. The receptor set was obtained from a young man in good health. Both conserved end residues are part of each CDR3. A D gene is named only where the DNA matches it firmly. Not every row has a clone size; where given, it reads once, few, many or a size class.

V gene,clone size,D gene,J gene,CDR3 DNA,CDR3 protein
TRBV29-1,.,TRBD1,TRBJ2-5,TGCAGCGTCGCACTAGATACAGGGGTTGAGACCCAGTACTTC,CSVALDTGVETQYF
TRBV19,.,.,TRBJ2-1,TGTGCCAGTAGTATTGTGGCAGCCTACAATGAGCAGTTCTTC,CASSIVAAYNEQFF
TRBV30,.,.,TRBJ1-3,TGTGCCTGGATATACTCTGGAAACACCATATATTTT,CAWIYSGNTIYF
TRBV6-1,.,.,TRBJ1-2,TGTGCCAGCAGTGAGGGGGGCTATGGCTACACCTTC,CASSEGGYGYTF
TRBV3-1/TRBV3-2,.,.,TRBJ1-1,TGTGCCAGCAGCCACTGGGCCGACGAGAACACTGAAGCTTTCTTT,CASSHWADENTEAFF
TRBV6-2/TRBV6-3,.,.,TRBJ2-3,TGTGCCAGCAGTTCCTCGGGGCGGGCAGCCACTCCCCGTGCATTGACGCAGTATTTT,CASSSSGRAATPRALTQYF
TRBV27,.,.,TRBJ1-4,TGTGCCAGCAGCTTTAGGGGGGCGGGAACTAATGAAAAACTGTTTTTT,CASSFRGAGTNEKLFF
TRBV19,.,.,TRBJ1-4,TGTGCCAGTAGTGGGGCAGACTCAACTAATGAAAAACTGTTTTTT,CASSGADSTNEKLFF
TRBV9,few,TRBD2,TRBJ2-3,TGTGCCAGCAGCGTAGGCGCTAGCGGGGGGGGTAGCACAGATACGCAGTATTTT,CASSVGASGGGSTDTQYF
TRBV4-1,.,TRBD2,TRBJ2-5,TGCGCCAGCAGTCAGAGTCCGCTAGCGGCTAAAGAGACCCAGTACTTC,CASSQSPLAAKETQYF
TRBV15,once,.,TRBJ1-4,TGTGCCACCAGCAGTGGTGAAAGGGAAAAACTGTTTTTT,CATSSGEREKLFF
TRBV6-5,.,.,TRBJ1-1,TGTGCCAGCAGTTACGACTCAAACACTGAAGCTTTCTTT,CASSYDSNTEAFF
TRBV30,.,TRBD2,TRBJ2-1,TGTGCCTGGAGTCCCGCGGGAGCCATGGATGAGCAGTTCTTC,CAWSPAGAMDEQFF
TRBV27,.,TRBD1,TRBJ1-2,TGTGCCAGCAGTCCCCTCGGACAGGGGGGCGATGGCTACACCTTC,CASSPLGQGGDGYTF
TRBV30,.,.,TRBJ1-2,TGTGCCTGGAGTAAGAGCGGGACGGGGGACTATGGCTACACCTTC,CAWSKSGTGDYGYTF
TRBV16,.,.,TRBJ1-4,TGTGCCAGCAGCCCGTCGTCCGCAGGACCGTATGAAAAACTGTTTTTT,CASSPSSAGPYEKLFF
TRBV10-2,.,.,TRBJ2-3,TGCGCCACCGCGCCGACAGACACAGATACGCAGTATTTT,CATAPTDTDTQYF
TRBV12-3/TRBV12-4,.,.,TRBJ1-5,TGTGCCAGCAGTTTGTATCGACAGCCCCAGCATTTT,CASSLYRQPQHF
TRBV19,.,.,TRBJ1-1,TGTGCCAGTAGTATGGGGCCAAAAGGGGACACTGAAGCTTTCTTT,CASSMGPKGDTEAFF
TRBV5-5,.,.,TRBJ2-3,TGTGCCAGCAGCTTGGGCCAGGGAAAAGATACGCAGTATTTT,CASSLGQGKDTQYF
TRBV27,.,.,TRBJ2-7,TGTGCCAGCAGTTATGGAGGGGGGAACGAGCAGTACTTC,CASSYGGGNEQYF
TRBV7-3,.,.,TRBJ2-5,TGTGCCAGCAGCCCCGCTACAGGTCAAGAGACCCAGTACTTC,CASSPATGQETQYF
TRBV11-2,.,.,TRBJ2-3,TGTGCCAGCAGCTTACGGGGGACACAAGATACGCAGTATTTT,CASSLRGTQDTQYF
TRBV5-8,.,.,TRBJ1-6,TGTGCCAGCAGCGGGCGGGGTACCTATAATTCACCCCTCCACTTT,CASSGRGTYNSPLHF
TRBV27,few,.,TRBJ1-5,TGTGCCAGCAGTTTCTCGGGGAGCAATCAGCCCCAGCATTTT,CASSFSGSNQPQHF
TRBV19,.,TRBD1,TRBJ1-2,TGTGCCAGTAGTGACAGGGGACAGCATGGCTACACCTTC,CASSDRGQHGYTF
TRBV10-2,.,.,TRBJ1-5,TGCGCCAGCACCGAGACCGATATCAATCAGCCCCAGCATTTT,CASTETDINQPQHF
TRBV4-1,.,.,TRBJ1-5,TGCGCCAGCAGCCTAGGGGGGCAGGATCAGCCCCAGCATTTT,CASSLGGQDQPQHF
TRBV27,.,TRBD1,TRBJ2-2,TGTGCCAGCAGCAAGGACAGGGGGCAGTTCACCGGGGAGCTGTTTTTT,CASSKDRGQFTGELFF
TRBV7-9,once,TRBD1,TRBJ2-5,TGTGCCACCCAGTCACAGGGGGCGCTTCAGGAGACCCAGTACTTC,CATQSQGALQETQYF
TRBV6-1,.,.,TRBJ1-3,TGTGCCAGCAGTGAGGGGACTGCGAATGGAAACACCATATATTTT,CASSEGTANGNTIYF
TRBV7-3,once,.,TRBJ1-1,TGTGCCAGCAGCCAGAGGGGGGAAGGCACTGAAGCTTTCTTT,CASSQRGEGTEAFF
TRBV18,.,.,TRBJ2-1,TGTGCCAGCTCACCAGCGGTTGCCTACAATGAGCAGTTCTTC,CASSPAVAYNEQFF
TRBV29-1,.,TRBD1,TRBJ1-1,TGCAGCGTTGATACAGGGGGCAAGGACACTGAAGCTTTCTTT,CSVDTGGKDTEAFF
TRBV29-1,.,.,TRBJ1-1,TGCAGCGTTGGGGCGAGAGGGCTCGACACTGAAGCTTTCTTT,CSVGARGLDTEAFF